This note documents a single TCR beta chain sequence. Its target is not known. This sample was taken from a study of cytomegalovirus exposure and HLA in healthy donors. Primers: 60 Vbeta forward and 13 Jbeta reverse. Clones were sequenced by immunoSEQ multiplex PCR, and TCRdb holds only the in-frame ones, with some missing. The table has approximately 120,000 clones, over 65% seen once; the top ten hold roughly a tenth. This CDR3 has 16 residues. CDR1 is PRHDT, CDR2 FYEKMQ, per germline (reference sequence). V was pared by 5 bases and J by 5 bases, with 10 bases of the junction left unmatched. Whole-study results and caveats: Sequencing had likely introduced a cluster of highly shared sequence variants as an artifact. TRBV6-2, TRBV6-3 and other indistinguishable V segments were excluded.

Sampled while nominally healthy, donors likely had unrecorded immune exposures. This receptor was obtained from a man between 25 and 39 years old in good health and CMV-seropositive. Sequencing was carried out using PBMCs. V gene TRBV13 combines with J gene TRBJ2-2, with 8 positions matching TRBD2. The CDR3, as DNA: TGTGCCAGCAGCGTCCTCGGGACTAGTTCGACCGGGGAGCTGTTTTTT. Its protein product is CASSVLGTSSTGELFF.